This T cell receptor (beta chain) was sequenced for a study of blood T cell repertoires in COVID-19. Study-wide background: Acute and convalescent COVID-19 specimens originated in the United States, Italy and Spain. T cells, B-cell-depleted T cells, or PBMCs provided the cDNA or gDNA that served as material.

V lost 5 bases and J lost 2, with 12 bases in between. CDR3 size: 14 residues. In germline, CDR1 is SNHLY, CDR2 FYNNEI. Per the authors' pipeline: The authors estimated nucleated cell counts from reference gene primer amplification. The table came from immunoSEQ multiplex PCR; TCRdb's copy has only in-frame clones and leaves some out. V, J and clone size are taken as reported in that table, and D and trimming were inferred from the DNA itself. The top ten clones hold 17% of a sample with roughly 180,000 clones, around three quarters of them seen once. The rearrangement joins TRBV2 to TRBJ1-1; weak D call: TRBD1 (5 bases). The origin of this receptor is a man aged 55 to 70 with active or convalescent COVID-19. What was sequenced was peripheral blood. CDR3 coding DNA: TGTGCCAGCAGTACCATTAGGGGTAACACTGAAGCTTTCTTT. It translates to CASSTIRGNTEAFF.